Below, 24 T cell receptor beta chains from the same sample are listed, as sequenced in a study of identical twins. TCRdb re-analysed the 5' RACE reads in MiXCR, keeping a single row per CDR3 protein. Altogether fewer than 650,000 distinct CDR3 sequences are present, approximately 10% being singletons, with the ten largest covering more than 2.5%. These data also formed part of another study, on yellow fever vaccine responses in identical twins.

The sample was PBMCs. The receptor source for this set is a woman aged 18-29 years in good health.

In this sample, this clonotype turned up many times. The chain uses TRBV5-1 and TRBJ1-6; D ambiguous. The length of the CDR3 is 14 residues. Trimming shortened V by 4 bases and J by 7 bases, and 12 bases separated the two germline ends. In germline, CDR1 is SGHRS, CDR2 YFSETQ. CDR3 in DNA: TGCGCCAGCAGCCCTTCTACGGGGAATTCACCCCTCCACTTT. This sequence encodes CASSPSTGNSPLHF.

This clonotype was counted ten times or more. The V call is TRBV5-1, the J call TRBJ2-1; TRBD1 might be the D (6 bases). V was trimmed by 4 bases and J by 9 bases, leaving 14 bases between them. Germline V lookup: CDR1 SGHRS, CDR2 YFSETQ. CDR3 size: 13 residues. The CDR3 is CASSVTGKGEQFF. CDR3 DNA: TGCGCCAGCAGCGTAACAGGGAAGGGTGAGCAGTTCTTC. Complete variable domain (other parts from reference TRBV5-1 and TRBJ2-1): KAGVTQTPRYLIKTRGQQVTLSCSPISGHRSVSWYQQTPGQGLQFLFEYFSETQRNKGNFPGRFSGRQFSNSRSEMNVSTLELGDSALYLCASSVTGKGEQFFGPGTRLTVL.

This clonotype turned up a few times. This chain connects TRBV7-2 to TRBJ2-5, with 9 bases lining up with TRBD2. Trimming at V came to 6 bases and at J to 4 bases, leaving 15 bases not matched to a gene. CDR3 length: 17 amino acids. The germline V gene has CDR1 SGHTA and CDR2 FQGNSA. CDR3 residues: CASSRMNRGRGLETQYF. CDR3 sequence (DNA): TGTGCCAGCAGTAGGATGAATCGCGGGAGGGGGTTAGAGACCCAGTACTTC.

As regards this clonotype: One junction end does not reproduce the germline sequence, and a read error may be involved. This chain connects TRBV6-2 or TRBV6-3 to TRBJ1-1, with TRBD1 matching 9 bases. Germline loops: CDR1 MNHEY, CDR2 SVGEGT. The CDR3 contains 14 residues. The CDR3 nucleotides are TGTGCCGGCAGCTGGACAGGGGTGAACACTGAAGCTTTCTTT. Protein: CAGSWTGVNTEAFF.

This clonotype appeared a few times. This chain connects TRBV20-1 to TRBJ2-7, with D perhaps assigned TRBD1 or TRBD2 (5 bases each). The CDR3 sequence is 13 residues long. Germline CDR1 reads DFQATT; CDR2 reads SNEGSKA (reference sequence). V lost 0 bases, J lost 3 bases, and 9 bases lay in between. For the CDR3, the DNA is TGCAGTGCTAGAGACCGGGACGGCTACGAGCAGTACTTC. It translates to CSARDRDGYEQYF.

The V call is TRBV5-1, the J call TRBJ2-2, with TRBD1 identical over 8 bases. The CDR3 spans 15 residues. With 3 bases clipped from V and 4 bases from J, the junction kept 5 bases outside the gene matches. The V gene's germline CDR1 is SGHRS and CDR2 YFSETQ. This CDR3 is CASSSDRGGTGELFF. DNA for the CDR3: TGCGCCAGCAGCTCCGACAGGGGAGGCACCGGGGAGCTGTTTTTT.

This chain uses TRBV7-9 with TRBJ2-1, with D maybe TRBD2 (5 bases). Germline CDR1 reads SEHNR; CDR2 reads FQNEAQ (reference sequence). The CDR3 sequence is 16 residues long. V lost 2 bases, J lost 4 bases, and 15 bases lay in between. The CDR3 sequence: CASSLTATKAYNEQFF. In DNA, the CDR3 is TGTGCCAGCAGCTTAACGGCGACTAAGGCATACAATGAGCAGTTCTTC. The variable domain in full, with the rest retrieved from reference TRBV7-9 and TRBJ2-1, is DTGVSQNPRHKITKRGQNVTFRCDPISEHNRLYWYRQTLGQGPEFLTYFQNEAQLEKSRLLSDRFSAERPKGSFSTLEIQRTEQGDSAMYLCASSLTATKAYNEQFFGPGTRLTVL.

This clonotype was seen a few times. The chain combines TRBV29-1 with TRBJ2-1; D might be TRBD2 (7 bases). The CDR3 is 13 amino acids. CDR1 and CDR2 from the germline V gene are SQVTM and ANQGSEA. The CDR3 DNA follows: TGCGTTATTGGGGGGGCACCCTACAATGAGCAGTTCTTC. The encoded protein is CVIGGAPYNEQFF.

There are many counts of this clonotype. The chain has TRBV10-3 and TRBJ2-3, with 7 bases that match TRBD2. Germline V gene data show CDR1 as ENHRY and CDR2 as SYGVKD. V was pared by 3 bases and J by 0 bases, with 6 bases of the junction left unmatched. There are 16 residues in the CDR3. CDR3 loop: CAISEGRGESTDTQYF. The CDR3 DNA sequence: TGTGCCATCAGTGAAGGGAGGGGCGAAAGCACAGATACGCAGTATTTT.

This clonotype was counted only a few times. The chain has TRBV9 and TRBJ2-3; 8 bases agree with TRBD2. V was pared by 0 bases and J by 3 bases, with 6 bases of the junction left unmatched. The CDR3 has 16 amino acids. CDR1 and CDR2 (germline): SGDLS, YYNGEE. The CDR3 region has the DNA TGTGCCAGCAGCGTAGAGTCTAGCGGGTTTACAGATACGCAGTATTTT. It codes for CASSVESSGFTDTQYF.

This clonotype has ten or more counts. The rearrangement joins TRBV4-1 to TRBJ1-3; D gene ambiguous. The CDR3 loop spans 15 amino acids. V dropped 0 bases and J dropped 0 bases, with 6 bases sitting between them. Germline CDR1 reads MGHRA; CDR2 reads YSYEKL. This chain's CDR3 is CASSQDRNSGNTIYF. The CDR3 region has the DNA TGCGCCAGCAGCCAAGACAGGAACTCTGGAAACACCATATATTTT.

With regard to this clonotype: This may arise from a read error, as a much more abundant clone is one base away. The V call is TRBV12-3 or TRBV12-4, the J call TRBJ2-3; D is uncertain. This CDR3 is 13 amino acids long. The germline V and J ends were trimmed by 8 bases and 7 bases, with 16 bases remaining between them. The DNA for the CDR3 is TGTGCCAGCGCACCAGTAGTGGTAAATACGCAGTATTTT. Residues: CASAPVVVNTQYF.

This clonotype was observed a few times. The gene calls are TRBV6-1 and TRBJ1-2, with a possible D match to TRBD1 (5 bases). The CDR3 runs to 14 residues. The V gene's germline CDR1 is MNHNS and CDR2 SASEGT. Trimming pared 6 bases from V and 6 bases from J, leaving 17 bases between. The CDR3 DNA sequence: TGTGCCAGCAGACACCAAGGGGCAGGGAATGGCTACACCTTC. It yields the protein CASRHQGAGNGYTF.

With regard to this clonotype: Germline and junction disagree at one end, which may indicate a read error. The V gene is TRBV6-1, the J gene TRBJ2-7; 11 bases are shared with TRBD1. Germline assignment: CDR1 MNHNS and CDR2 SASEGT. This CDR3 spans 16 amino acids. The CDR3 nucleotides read TGTGCCAGCAGGTCGGGACAGGGGGACCCCTCCCACGAGCAGTACTTC. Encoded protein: CASRSGQGDPSHEQYF.

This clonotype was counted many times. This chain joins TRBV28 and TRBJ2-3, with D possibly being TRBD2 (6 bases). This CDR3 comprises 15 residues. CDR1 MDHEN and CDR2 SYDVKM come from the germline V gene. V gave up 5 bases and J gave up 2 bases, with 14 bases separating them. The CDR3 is CASSPAEGHTDTQYF. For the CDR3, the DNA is TGTGCCAGCAGTCCCGCGGAGGGCCACACAGATACGCAGTATTTT. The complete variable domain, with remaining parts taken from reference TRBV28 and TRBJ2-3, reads DVKVTQSSRYLVKRTGEKVFLECVQDMDHENMFWYRQDPGLGLRLIYFSYDVKMKEKGDIPEGYSVSREKKERFSLILESASTNQTSMYLCASSPAEGHTDTQYFGPGTRLTVL.

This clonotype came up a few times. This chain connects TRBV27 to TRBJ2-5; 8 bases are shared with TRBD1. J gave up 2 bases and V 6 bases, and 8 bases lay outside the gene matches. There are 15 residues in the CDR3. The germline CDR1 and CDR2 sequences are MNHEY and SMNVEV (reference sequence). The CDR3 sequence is CASSRWTGRQETQYF. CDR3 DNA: TGTGCCAGCAGCCGTTGGACAGGGAGGCAAGAGACCCAGTACTTC.

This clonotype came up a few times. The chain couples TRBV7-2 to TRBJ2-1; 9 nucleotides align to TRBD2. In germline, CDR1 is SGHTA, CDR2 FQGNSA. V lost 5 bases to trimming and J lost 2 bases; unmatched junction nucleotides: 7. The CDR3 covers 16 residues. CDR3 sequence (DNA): TGTGCCAGCAGCCTCAATGGCGGGGGGGCCTACAATGAGCAGTTCTTC. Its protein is CASSLNGGGAYNEQFF.

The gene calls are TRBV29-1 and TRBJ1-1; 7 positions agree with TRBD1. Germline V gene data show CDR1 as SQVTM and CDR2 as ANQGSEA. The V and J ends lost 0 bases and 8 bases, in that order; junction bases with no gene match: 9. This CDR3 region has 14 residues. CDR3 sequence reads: CSVEDQHRGGEAFF. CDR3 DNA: TGCAGCGTTGAAGACCAACACAGGGGAGGGGAAGCTTTCTTT.

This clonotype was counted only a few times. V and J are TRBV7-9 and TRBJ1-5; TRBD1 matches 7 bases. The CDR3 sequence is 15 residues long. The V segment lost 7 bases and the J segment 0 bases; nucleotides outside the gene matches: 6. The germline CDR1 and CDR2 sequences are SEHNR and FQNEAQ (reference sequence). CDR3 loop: CASNTGDYSNQPQHF. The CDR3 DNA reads TGTGCCAGCAATACAGGGGATTATAGCAATCAGCCCCAGCATTTT.

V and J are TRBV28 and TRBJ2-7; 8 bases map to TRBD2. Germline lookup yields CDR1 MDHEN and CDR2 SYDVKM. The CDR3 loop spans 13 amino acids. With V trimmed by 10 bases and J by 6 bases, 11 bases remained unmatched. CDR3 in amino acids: CANSGGPFSEQYF. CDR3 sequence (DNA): TGTGCCAACTCGGGAGGGCCTTTTTCCGAGCAGTACTTC. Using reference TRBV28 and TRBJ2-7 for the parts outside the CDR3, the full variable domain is DVKVTQSSRYLVKRTGEKVFLECVQDMDHENMFWYRQDPGLGLRLIYFSYDVKMKEKGDIPEGYSVSREKKERFSLILESASTNQTSMYLCANSGGPFSEQYFGPGTRLTVT.

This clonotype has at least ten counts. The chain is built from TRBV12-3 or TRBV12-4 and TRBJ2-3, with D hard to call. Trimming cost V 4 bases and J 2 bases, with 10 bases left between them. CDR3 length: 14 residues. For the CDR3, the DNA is TGTGCCAGCAGTTCCCCGGCCTCCACAGATACGCAGTATTTT. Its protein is CASSSPASTDTQYF.

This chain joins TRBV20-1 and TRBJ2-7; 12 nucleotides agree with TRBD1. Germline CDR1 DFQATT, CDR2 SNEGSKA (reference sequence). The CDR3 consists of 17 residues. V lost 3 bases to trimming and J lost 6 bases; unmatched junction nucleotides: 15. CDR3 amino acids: CSASLIPVGTGGAEQYF. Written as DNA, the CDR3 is TGCAGTGCTAGTTTAATCCCGGTAGGGACAGGGGGCGCCGAGCAGTACTTC.

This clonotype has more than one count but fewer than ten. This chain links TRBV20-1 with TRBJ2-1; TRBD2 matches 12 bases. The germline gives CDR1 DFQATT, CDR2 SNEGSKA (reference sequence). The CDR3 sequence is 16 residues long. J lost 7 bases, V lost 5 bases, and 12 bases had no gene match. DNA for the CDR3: TGCAGTGCTGCCGGACTAGCGGGAACATCTGGGAATGAGCAGTTCTTC. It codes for CSAAGLAGTSGNEQFF.

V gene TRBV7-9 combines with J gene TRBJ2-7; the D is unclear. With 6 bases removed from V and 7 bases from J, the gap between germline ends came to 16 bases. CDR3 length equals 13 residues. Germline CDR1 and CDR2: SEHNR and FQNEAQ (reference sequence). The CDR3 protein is CASSSLSETEQYF. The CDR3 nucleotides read TGTGCCAGCAGTTCCCTTTCGGAGACGGAGCAGTACTTC.